The present T cell receptor (beta chain) was sequenced within a study of a mutant IDH1 vaccine in newly diagnosed glioma (dated by TCRdb to the early 2020s). With regard to the full study: Of the roughly 32 treated patients, about 62% were male and approximately 38% were female, and a mean age of 40.4 years was recorded. Prior to enrollment, standard therapy consisting of radiotherapy alone, temozolomide alone, or radiochemotherapy with temozolomide had been administered to patients, with the combination being received by most patients. Six visits were used for peripheral blood collection: V03 (baseline), V05, V07, V10, V12 and V13. For exploratory analyses, approximately 23 treated patients had longitudinal TCRB deep sequencing done wherever samples were available. Study-wide conclusions, independent of this receptor: Across multiple MHC alleles, vaccine-induced immune responses were seen in around 93% of patients. The authors stated that sample limitations prevented analyses of patient blood samples from being reproduced. Pseudoprogression seemed to be unrelated to changes in the top peripheral T cell clonotypes found by TCRB sequencing. Selection of PBMC samples for TCRB deep sequencing was based on availability.

In the case of this clone: Its antigen has not been determined. No base quality information exists; no much larger clone differs at one position.

The library was made by the immunoSEQ multiplex PCR assay. Following the manufacturer's protocol, the hsTCRB Kit was used to amplify rearranged TCR beta chain sequences. Sequencing of TCRB libraries was carried out on an Illumina MiSeq. The authors' pipeline ran thus. Demultiplexing, trimming and gene mapping were performed with the kit vendor's proprietary platform. TCRdb carries this immuneACCESS record with in-frame sequences only. Its versions omit some clonotypes, under half of them owing to an unresolved V gene in the studies checked, with the rest unexplained. V, J and clone size were drawn from that table, and D and trimming were deduced from the DNA. The sample contains about 67,000 clones, around 82% of them found a single time. The top ten hold approximately 4.5% of the sample. The time point label corresponds to: baseline, week 1 (first vaccination visit). The treatment or condition label here, explained by the study, means: pre-vaccination baseline after standard-of-care therapy. The donors had newly diagnosed IDH1-mutant astrocytomas of WHO grade 3 or 4 that showed loss of nuclear ATRX. The samples were drawn from NOA16, a multicentre, single-arm, open-label phase I trial in Germany that tested a mutant IDH1 peptide vaccine in humans for the first time. For immunogenicity testing, the blood drawn at visit V03 was used as the baseline sample. Genomic DNA for TCRB sequencing was extracted from EDTA blood using the DNeasy Blood and Tissue Kit.

This clonotype originated in a woman younger than 30 with glioma. Some clones in this sample may be carry-over from other donors' samples. Sample: peripheral blood mononuclear cells (PBMCs), taken from a glioma patient treated with radiotherapy, temozolomide or both.

In nucleotide form, the sequence is TGTGCCAGCAGCCAAGTGCTGGTATACGAGCAGTACTTC. It encodes CASSQVLVYEQYF. The rearranged chain carries TRBV4-2 and TRBJ2-7; no confident D gene assignment can be made. Trimming costs V 1 base and J 4 bases, and their ends lie 8 bases apart. The CDR3 holds 13 amino acids from the cysteine to the phenylalanine. Just CDR3 DNA is preserved here, 39 bases in frame from base 1. CDR1 and CDR2, per the germline V gene, are LGHNA and YNFKEQ.